This T cell receptor beta chain was captured by sequencing in a study of blood T cell repertoires in COVID-19 (dated by TCRdb to the early 2020s). About the investigation overall: Samples from collaborators originated in the United States, Italy and Spain and spanned both the acute and convalescent phases of COVID-19. The prospective study material was composed of cDNA or gDNA derived from T cells, B-cell-depleted T cells, or PBMCs. Deeply sampled blood TCRbeta repertoires from subjects exposed to, actively infected with, or recovered from COVID-19 were included in the dataset. A freely available public database, intended as a resource for researchers studying the immune response to SARS-CoV-2, is where the repertoires were released. Samples were obtained from the ongoing ImmuneRACE study (first 160 participants) and from about 1,300 subjects provided by 6 global collaborators. A de-identified subject ID, COVID-19 status, age in years and sex were almost always included in the sample metadata. Where HLA class I and class II types were available, the types were taken from metadata supplied by the sample provider, not from assay-based typing.

Study-level results and caveats: The quantity of clinical and demographic metadata differed by source and by participant and was supplied without curation.

The germline V gene encodes CDR1 SGHAT and CDR2 FQNNGV. Inclusive of the bounding cysteine and phenylalanine, the CDR3 is 16 residues long. Just CDR3 DNA is preserved here, 48 bases in frame from base 1. The germline ends are 19 bases apart after V is trimmed by 3 bases and J by 4 bases. The immunoSEQ Assay, a bias-controlled multiplex PCR, was used to amplify TCRbeta CDR3 regions from genomic DNA. Under the source paper's analysis protocol: Within the assay, amplification of reference gene primers was used to estimate how many nucleated cells each sample contained. To quantify the absolute abundance of each unique TCRbeta CDR3 rearrangement, sequence reads were collapsed and filtered. Productive Simpson clonality was computed per sample as the square root of Simpson's diversity index over productive rearrangements. TCRdb obtained this table from immuneACCESS and retained in-frame rearrangements with V and J assigned. These tables miss some clones; where compared with another copy, unresolved V genes account for less than half of the shortfall, and the remainder is unexplained. Clone size and V and J calls were adopted from that table, with D and trimming inferred from the DNA. In all, the sample holds 100,000 or so clones, and 69% of those were seen once. About 6% of the sample is held by the ten biggest clonotypes.

Whole blood was collected in K2EDTA tubes by collaborating institutions according to the institutions' own protocols. For TCRbeta analysis, collaborator samples were shipped as frozen whole blood, as isolated PBMCs, or as DNA extracted from either sample type. As regards this clone: It has no known antigen specificity. No base-level quality is on record; no much larger clone is a single base apart.

Sequences were obtained from peripheral blood. Here the chain combines TRBV11-2 and TRBJ2-7, with TRBD2 as a weak D call on 6 bases. The source of this sequence is a man aged 80 or over with acute or convalescent COVID-19. The nucleotide sequence reads TGTGCCAGCAGCTTCGGGGGTGTCCCCTCCACGTACGAGCAGTACTTC. This is translated as CASSFGGVPSTYEQYF. With all but the CDR3 taken from the reference TRBV11-2 and TRBJ2-7 genes, the full variable domain is: EAGVAQSPRYKIIEKRQSVAFWCNPISGHATLYWYQQILGQGPKLLIQFQNNGVVDDSQLPKDRFSAERLKGVDSTLKIQPAKLEDSAVYLCASSFGGVPSTYEQYFGPGTRLTVT.